The text below deals with one TCR beta chain. Its antigen is undetermined. This sample was included in a study of a mutant IDH1 vaccine in newly diagnosed glioma. Time point denoted: week 23, last vaccination. Each dose of the vaccine consisted of 300 ug of mutant IDH1 20-mer peptide, with topical imiquimod. The CDR3 covers 18 residues. Trimming at V came to 4 bases and at J to 7 bases, leaving 16 bases not matched to a gene. Per germline, CDR1 SGHKS and CDR2 YYEKEE (reference sequence). Assay used: immunoSEQ multiplex PCR; TCRdb lists only in-frame clones, some missing. This table holds about 43,000 clones, approximately 84% found once.

This TCR was recovered from a young woman with glioma. Some clones in this sample may be carry-over from other donors' samples. The input for sequencing was PBMCs, taken from a glioma patient whose treatment included an IDH1 peptide vaccine. V usage is TRBV5-5 and J usage is TRBJ2-3, with TRBD2 matching over 12 bases. The CDR3 protein is CASSTPGLAGPAGNTQYF. CDR3 DNA: TGTGCCAGCAGCACCCCGGGACTAGCGGGCCCAGCGGGAAATACGCAGTATTTT.